The TCR beta chain under discussion was sequenced for a study of early T cells in non-severe SARS-CoV-2 infection. As for the study in general: Unpaired chains resulted from sequencing bulk RNA of unsorted whole blood. Study conclusions and caveats: A preference for anti-spike CD8 responses marked VDJdb matching, which missed private and CD4 specificities.

Note on this clonotype: Its matching antigen is unknown.

In the library, individual cDNA molecules carried attached unique molecular identifiers. TCRdb fed the 5' RACE reads into MiXCR, producing one record per CDR3 protein. The data show 40,000 to 55,000 distinct CDR3 sequences, around 4.1% seen once. The CDR3 extends over 15 amino acids. V lost 5 bases and J lost 5; bases outside the gene matches: 5. Germline V gene sequence: CDR1 MNHEY, CDR2 SVGAGI. The sample consisted of whole blood. This receptor was obtained from an adult who was a healthcare worker with PCR-confirmed SARS-CoV-2 infection or an uninfected control (not recorded which). The J gene is TRBJ2-2, the V gene TRBV6-5, with 10 bases that match TRBD1. The CDR3 loop reads CASSPGTGATGELFF. For the CDR3, the DNA is TGTGCCAGCAGTCCCGGGACAGGGGCAACCGGGGAGCTGTTTTTT.